This T cell receptor (beta chain) is from a study of blood T cell repertoires in COVID-19. Here immunoSEQ multiplex PCR was the method, and the copy in TCRdb shows in-frame clones only, minus some. The sample includes around 60,000 clones, about 81% of them seen just once. The CDR3 is made up of 14 amino acids. The germline gives CDR1 SGHRS, CDR2 YFSETQ. Trimming took 0 bases from V and 4 from J, leaving 10 bases between them. Sequenced input: peripheral blood. The sequence came from a man of 80 years or more with acute or convalescent COVID-19. The rearrangement uses TRBV5-1 and TRBJ1-2; D perhaps matches TRBD1 (5 bases). The DNA for the CDR3 is TGCGCCAGCAGCTTGGTTCAGGGATCCTATGGCTACACCTTC. Amino acid sequence: CASSLVQGSYGYTF.